A single T cell receptor (beta chain) is shown here with its context. Its cognate antigen is unknown. This CDR3 is built from 13 residues. V shed 4 bases and J shed 4 bases, with 11 bases lying between them. The germline V gene encodes CDR1 SGHNT and CDR2 YYREEE (reference sequence). These data originate in a study of cytomegalovirus exposure and HLA in healthy donors. Primers: 60 Vbeta forward and 13 Jbeta reverse. Profiling relied on immunoSEQ multiplex PCR, and the TCRdb table lists in-frame clones only, not all of them. The table shows 150,000 to 200,000 clones, with over 70% occurring only once. Study-wide points: Apparent HLA restriction characterized most CMV-associated TCR beta chains in a later analysis.

The TCR originated in a man over 45 in good health and CMV-seropositive. The source material was PBMCs. The V gene is TRBV5-4, the J gene TRBJ1-2; D ambiguous. Here the CDR3 reads CASSQTSLYGYTF. In DNA form, the CDR3 reads TGTGCCAGCAGCCAGACAAGCCTCTATGGCTACACCTTC.